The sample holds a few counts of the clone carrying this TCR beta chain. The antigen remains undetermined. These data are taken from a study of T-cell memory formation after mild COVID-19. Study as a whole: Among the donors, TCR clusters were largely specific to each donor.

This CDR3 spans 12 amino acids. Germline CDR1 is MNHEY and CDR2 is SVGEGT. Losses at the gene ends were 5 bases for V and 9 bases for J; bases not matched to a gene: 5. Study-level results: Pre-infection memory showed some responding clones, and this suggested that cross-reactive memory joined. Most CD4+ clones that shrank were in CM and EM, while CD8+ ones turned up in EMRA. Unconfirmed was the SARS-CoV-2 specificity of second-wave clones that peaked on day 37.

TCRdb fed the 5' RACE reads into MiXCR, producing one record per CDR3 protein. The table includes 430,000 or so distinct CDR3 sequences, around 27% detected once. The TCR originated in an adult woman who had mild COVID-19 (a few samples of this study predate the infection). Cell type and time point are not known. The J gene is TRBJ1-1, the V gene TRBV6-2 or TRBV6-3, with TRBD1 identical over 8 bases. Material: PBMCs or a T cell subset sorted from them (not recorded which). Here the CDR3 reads CASSTWTGKAFF. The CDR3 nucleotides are TGTGCCAGCAGTACCTGGACAGGGAAAGCTTTCTTT.